The present T cell receptor (beta chain) was sequenced within a study of circulating CD8 cells and anti-PD-1 response in melanoma. For the study at large: Non-responders showed stable or progressive disease; responders showed complete or partial response. General study findings and limits: TIGIT repertoires were least diverse, DNEG repertoires most diverse.

Each library started from about 14 ng of total RNA using the QIAseq Immune Repertoire TCR panel. TCRdb re-called the reads through MiXCR, storing one row per CDR3 protein. Among over a thousand distinct CDR3 sequences listed, around 9.3% were seen once. By sample share, this clonotype is medium-sized (0.01 to 0.1%). What it binds is unknown. Sorting of live CD3+CD8+TCRalphabeta+ cells by PD-1 and/or TIGIT gave four subsets. Sequenced here: CD8+ T cells from PBMCs, sampled at baseline or after one month of anti-PD-1 therapy (not recorded which). The receptor was isolated from a human donor with melanoma.

The CDR3 coding sequence is TGTGCCAGCAGCGCGGGGACAGGGGGCGTTCACGAGCAGTACTTC. It codes for CASSAGTGGVHEQYF. The rearrangement links TRBV2 to TRBJ2-7; TRBD1 agrees at 12 bases. Germline values: CDR1 SNHLY, CDR2 FYNNEI. V lost 6 bases and J lost 5; bases outside the gene matches: 8. CDR3 length: 15 residues.